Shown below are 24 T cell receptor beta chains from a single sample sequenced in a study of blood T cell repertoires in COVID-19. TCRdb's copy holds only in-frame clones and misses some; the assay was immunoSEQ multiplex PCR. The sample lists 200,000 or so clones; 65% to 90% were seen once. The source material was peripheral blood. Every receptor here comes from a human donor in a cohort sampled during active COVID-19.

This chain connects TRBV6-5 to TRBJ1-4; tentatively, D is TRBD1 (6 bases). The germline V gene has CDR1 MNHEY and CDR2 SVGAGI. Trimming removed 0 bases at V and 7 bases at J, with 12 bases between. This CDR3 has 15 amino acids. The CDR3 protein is CASSYSSGDSEKLFF. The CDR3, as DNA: TGTGCCAGCAGTTACTCGTCAGGGGATAGTGAAAAACTGTTTTTT.

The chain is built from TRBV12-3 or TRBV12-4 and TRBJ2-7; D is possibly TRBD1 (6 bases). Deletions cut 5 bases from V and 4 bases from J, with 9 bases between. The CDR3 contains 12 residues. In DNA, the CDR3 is TGTGCCAGCAGTAAGGACAGATACGAGCAGTACTTC. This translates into CASSKDRYEQYF.

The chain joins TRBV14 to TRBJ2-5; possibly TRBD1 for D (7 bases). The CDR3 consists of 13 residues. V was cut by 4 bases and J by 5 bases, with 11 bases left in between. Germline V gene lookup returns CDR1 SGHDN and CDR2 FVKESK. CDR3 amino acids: CASSPTGRETQYF. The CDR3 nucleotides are TGTGCCAGCAGCCCGACAGGGAGGGAGACCCAGTACTTC. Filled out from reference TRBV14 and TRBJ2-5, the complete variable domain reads EAGVTQFPSHSVIEKGQTVTLRCDPISGHDNLYWYRRVMGKEIKFLLHFVKESKQDESGMPNNRFLAERTGGTYSTLKVQPAELEDSGVYFCASSPTGRETQYFGPGTRLLVL.

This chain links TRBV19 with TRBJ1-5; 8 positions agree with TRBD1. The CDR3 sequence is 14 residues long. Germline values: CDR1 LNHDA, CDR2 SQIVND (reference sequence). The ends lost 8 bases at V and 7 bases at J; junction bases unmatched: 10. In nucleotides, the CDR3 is TGTGCCAGTCTCACGAGACAGGGGAACCAGCCCCAGCATTTT. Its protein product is CASLTRQGNQPQHF.

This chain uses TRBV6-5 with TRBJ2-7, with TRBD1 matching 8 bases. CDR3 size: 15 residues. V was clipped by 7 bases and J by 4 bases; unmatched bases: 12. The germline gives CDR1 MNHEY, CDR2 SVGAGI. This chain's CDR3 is CASTLGQGSPYEQYF. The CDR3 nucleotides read TGTGCCAGCACCCTAGGACAGGGAAGTCCGTACGAGCAGTACTTC.

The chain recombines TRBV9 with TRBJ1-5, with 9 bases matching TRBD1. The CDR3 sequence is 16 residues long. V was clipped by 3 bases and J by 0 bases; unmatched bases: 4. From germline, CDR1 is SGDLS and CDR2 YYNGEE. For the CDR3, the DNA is TGTGCCAGCAGCGCCGGGACAGGGATTAGCAATCAGCCCCAGCATTTT. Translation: CASSAGTGISNQPQHF.

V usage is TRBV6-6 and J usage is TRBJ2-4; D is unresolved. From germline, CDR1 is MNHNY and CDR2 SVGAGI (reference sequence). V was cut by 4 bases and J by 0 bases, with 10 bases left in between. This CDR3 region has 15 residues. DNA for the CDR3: TGTGCCAGCAGTTCCCTCCCAGTAGCCAAAAACATTCAGTACTTC. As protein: CASSSLPVAKNIQYF.

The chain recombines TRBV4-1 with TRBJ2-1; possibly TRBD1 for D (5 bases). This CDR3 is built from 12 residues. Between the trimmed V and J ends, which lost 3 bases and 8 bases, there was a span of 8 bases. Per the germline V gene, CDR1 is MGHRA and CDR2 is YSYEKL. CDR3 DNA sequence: TGCGCCAGCAGCCACCTAGGGGATGAGCAGTTCTTC. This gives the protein CASSHLGDEQFF.

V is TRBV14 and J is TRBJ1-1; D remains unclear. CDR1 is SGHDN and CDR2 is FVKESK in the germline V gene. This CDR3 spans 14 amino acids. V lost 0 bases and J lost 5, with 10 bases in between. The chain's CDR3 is CASSQDFAVTEAFF. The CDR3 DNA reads TGTGCCAGCAGCCAAGATTTCGCGGTTACTGAAGCTTTCTTT.

The CDR3 reads CASSHAGSISSGNTIYF. The CDR3 region has the DNA TGTGCCAGCAGCCACGCCGGGTCAATAAGCTCTGGAAACACCATATATTTT. The V gene is TRBV7-6, the J gene TRBJ1-3, with D uncertain. The CDR3 spans 17 residues. Trimming took 5 bases from V and 0 from J, leaving 17 bases between them. Germline V gives CDR1 SGHVS, CDR2 FNYEAQ. The variable domain in full, completed from reference TRBV7-6 and TRBJ1-3, reads GAGVSQSPRYKVTKRGQDVALRCDPISGHVSLYWYRQALGQGPEFLTYFNYEAQQDKSGLPNDRFSAERPEGSISTLTIQRTEQRDSAMYRCASSHAGSISSGNTIYFGEGSWLTVV.

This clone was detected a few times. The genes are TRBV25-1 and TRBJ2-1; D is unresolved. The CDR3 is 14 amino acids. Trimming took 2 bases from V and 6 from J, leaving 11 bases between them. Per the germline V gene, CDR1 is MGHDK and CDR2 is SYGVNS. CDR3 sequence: CASSEGGSFNEQFF. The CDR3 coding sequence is TGTGCCAGCAGTGAAGGCGGCAGCTTCAATGAGCAGTTCTTC. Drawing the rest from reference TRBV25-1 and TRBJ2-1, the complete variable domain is EADIYQTPRYLVIGTGKKITLECSQTMGHDKMYWYQQDPGMELHLIHYSYGVNSTEKGDLSSESTVSRIRTEHFPLTLESARPSHTSQYLCASSEGGSFNEQFFGPGTRLTVL.

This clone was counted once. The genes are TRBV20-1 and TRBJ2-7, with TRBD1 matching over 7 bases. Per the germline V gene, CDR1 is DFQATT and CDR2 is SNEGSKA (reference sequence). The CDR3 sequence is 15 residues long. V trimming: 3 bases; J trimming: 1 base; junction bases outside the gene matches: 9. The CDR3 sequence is CSASAGTATSYEQYF. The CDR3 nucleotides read TGCAGTGCTAGTGCCGGGACAGCTACTTCCTACGAGCAGTACTTC.

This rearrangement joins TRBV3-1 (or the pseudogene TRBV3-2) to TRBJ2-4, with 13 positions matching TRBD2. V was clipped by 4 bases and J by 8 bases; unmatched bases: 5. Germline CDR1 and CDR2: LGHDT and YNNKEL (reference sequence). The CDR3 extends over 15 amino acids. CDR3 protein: CASSRQTSGRHIQYF. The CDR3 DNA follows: TGTGCCAGCAGCCGCCAGACTAGCGGGAGGCACATTCAGTACTTC.

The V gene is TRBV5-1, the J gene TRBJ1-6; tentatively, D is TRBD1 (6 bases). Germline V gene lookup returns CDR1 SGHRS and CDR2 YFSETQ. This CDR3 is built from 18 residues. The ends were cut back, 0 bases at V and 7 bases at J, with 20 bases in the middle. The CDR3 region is CASSLAGGAQGLNSPLHF. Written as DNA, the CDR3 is TGCGCCAGCAGCTTGGCCGGGGGGGCCCAGGGGTTGAATTCACCCCTCCACTTT.

This CDR3 is CASSWRGSPNQPQHF. The CDR3 DNA reads as TGTGCCAGCAGTTGGCGGGGCTCCCCCAATCAGCCCCAGCATTTT. The chain joins TRBV27 to TRBJ1-5; TRBD1 might be the D (5 bases). The germline V and J ends were trimmed by 4 bases and 3 bases, with 13 bases remaining between them. CDR1 is MNHEY and CDR2 is SMNVEV in the germline V gene (reference sequence). The CDR3 has 15 amino acids.

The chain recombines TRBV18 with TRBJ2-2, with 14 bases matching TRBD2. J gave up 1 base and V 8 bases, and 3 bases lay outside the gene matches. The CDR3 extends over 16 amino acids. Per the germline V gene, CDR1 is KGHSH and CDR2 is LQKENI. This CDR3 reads CASTGLAGVNTGELFF. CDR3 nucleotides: TGTGCCAGCACGGGACTAGCGGGAGTGAACACCGGGGAGCTGTTTTTT.

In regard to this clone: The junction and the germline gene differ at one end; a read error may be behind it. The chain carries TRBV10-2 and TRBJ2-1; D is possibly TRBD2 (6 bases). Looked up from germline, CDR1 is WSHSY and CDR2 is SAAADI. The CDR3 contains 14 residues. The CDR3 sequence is CASRSLGTAQRLVF. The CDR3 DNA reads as TGCGCCAGCAGGTCCTTAGGGACTGCCCAAAGGCTGGTCTTC.

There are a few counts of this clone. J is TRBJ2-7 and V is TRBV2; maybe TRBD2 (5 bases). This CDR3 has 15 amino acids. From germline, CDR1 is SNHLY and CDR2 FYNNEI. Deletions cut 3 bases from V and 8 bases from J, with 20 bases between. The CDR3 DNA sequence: TGTGCCAGCAGTGATGGTTGGACGGGATTGGGTCAGCAGTACTTC. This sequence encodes CASSDGWTGLGQQYF.

The CDR3 nucleotides are TGTGCCAGCAGCAGGAGGGCAACTAATGAAAAACTGTTTTTT. Translation gives CASSRRATNEKLFF. The J gene is TRBJ1-4, the V gene TRBV3-1 (or the pseudogene TRBV3-2); D is uncertain. The CDR3 is 14 amino acids. The V gene lost 5 bases and the J gene lost 0 bases, with 7 bases spanning the gap. The germline gives CDR1 LGHDT, CDR2 YNNKEL (reference sequence).

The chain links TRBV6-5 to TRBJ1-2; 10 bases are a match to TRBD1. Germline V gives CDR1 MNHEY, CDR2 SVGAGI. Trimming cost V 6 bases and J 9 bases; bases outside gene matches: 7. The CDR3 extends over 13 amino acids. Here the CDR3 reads CASSQGQGVSYTF. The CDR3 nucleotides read TGTGCCAGCAGCCAAGGACAGGGGGTTAGCTACACCTTC.

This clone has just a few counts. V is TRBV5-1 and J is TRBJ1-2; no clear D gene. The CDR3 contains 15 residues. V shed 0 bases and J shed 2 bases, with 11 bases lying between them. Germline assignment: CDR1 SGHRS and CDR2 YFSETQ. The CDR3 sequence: CASSLGPEPNYGYTF. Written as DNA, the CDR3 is TGCGCCAGCAGCTTGGGCCCGGAGCCAAACTATGGCTACACCTTC.

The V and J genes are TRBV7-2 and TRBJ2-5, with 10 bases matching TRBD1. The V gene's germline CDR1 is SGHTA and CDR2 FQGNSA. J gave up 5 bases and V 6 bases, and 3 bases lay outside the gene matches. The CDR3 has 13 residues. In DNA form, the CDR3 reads TGTGCCAGCAGACGGGACAGGGGTGAGACCCAGTACTTC. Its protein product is CASRRDRGETQYF.

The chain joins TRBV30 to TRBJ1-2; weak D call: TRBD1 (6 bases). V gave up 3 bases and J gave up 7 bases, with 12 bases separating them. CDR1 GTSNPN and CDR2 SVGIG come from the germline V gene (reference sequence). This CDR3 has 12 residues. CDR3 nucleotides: TGTGCCTGGAGGGCCAACAGGGCTGGCTACACCTTC. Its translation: CAWRANRAGYTF. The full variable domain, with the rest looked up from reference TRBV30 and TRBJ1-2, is SQTIHQWPATLVQPVGSPLSLECTVEGTSNPNLYWYRQAAGRGLQLLFYSVGIGQISSEVPQNLSASRPQDRQFILSSKKLLLSDSGFYLCAWRANRAGYTFGSGTRLTVV.

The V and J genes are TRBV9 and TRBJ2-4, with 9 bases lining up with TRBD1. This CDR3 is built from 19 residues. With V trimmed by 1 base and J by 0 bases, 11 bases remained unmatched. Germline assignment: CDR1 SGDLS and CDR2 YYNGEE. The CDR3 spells CASSVTGTGLNKAKNIQYF. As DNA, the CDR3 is TGTGCCAGCAGCGTAACCGGGACAGGGTTGAATAAAGCCAAAAACATTCAGTACTTC.